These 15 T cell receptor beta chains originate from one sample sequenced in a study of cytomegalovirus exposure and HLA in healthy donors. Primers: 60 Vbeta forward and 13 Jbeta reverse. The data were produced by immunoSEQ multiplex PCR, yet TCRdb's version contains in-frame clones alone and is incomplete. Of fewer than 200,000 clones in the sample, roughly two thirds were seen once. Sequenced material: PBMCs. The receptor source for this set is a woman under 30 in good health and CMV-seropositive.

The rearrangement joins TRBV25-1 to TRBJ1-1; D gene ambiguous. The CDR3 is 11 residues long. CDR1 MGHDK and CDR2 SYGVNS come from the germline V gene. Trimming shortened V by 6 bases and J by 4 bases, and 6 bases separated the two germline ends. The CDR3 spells CASRTATEAFF. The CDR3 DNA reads TGTGCCAGCAGGACTGCCACTGAAGCTTTCTTT.

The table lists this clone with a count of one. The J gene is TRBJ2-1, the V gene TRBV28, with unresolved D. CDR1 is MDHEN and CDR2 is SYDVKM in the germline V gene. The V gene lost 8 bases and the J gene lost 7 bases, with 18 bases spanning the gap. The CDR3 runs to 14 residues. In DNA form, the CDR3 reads TGTGCCAGCCTCCCGGAGATCCCGATGAATGAGCAGTTCTTC. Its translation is CASLPEIPMNEQFF.

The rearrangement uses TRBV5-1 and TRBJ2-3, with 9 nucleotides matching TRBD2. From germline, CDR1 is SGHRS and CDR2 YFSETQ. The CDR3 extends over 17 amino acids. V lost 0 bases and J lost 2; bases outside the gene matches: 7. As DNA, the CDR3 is TGCGCCAGCAGCTTGGTTGCTAGCGGGACTTTCACAGATACGCAGTATTTT. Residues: CASSLVASGTFTDTQYF. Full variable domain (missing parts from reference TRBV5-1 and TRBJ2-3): KAGVTQTPRYLIKTRGQQVTLSCSPISGHRSVSWYQQTPGQGLQFLFEYFSETQRNKGNFPGRFSGRQFSNSRSEMNVSTLELGDSALYLCASSLVASGTFTDTQYFGPGTRLTVL.

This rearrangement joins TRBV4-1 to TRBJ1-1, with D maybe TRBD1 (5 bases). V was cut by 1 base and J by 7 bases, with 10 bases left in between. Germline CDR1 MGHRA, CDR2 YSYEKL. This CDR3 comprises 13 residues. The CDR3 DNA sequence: TGCGCCAGCAGCCAAGGGGGCGGCGATGAAGCTTTCTTT. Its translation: CASSQGGGDEAFF.

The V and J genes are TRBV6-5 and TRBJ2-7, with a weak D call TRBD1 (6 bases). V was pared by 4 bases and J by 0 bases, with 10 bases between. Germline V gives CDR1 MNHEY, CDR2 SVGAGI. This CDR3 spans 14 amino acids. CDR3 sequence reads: CASSSGQSSYEQYF. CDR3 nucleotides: TGTGCCAGCAGTTCCGGACAGAGCTCCTACGAGCAGTACTTC.

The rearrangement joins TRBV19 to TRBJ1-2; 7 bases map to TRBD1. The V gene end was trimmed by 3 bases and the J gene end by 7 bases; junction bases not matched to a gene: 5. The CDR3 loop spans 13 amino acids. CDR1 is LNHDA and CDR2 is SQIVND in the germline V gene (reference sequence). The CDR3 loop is CASSISTGSGYTF. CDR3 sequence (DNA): TGTGCCAGTAGTATCTCGACAGGGAGTGGCTACACCTTC.

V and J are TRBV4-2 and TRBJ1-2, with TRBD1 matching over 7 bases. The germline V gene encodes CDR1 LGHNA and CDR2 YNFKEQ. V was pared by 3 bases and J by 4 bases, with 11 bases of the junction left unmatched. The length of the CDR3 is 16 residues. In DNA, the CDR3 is TGTGCCAGCAGCCATCCCGAGACAGGGACCCTCTATGGCTACACCTTC. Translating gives CASSHPETGTLYGYTF.

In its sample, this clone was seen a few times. CDR3 DNA: TGTGCCAGTAGCACGGCCGGGAGCGAGAGGACCCAGTACTTC. Translated: CASSTAGSERTQYF. The genes are TRBV19 and TRBJ2-5; possible D gene TRBD2, 6 bases. The CDR3 spans 14 residues. Trimming pared 6 bases from V and 7 bases from J, leaving 18 bases between. The germline gives CDR1 LNHDA, CDR2 SQIVND (reference sequence).

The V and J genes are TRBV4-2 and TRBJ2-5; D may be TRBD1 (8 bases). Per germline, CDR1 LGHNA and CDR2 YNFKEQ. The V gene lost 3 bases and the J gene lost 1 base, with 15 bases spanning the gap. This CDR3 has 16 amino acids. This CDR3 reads CASSQGGTGPQETQYF. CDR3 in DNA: TGTGCCAGCAGCCAGGGAGGGACAGGACCCCAAGAGACCCAGTACTTC.

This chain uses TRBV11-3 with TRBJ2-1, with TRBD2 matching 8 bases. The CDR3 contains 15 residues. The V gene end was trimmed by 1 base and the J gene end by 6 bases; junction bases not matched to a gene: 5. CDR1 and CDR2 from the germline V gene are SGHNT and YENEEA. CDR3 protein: CASSLVPGGPNEQFF. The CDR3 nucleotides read TGTGCCAGCAGCTTAGTCCCGGGGGGGCCCAATGAGCAGTTCTTC.

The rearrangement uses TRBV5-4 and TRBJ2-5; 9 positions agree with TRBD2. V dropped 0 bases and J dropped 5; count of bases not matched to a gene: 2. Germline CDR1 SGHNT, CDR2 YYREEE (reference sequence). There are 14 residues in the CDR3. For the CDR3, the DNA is TGTGCCAGCAGCTTGGGGACTAGCGTGGAGACCCAGTACTTC. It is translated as CASSLGTSVETQYF.

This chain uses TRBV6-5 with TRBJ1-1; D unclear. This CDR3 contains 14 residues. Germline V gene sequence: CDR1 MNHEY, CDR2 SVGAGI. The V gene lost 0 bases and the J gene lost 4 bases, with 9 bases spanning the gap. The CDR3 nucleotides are TGTGCCAGCAGTTACTCGAGTAAAATCACTGAAGCTTTCTTT. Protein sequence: CASSYSSKITEAFF.

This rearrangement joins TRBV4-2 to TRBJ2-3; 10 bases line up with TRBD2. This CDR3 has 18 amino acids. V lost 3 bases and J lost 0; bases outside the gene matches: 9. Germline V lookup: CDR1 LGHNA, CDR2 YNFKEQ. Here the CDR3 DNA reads TGTGCCAGCAGCCATAAAACACTAGCGGGGCCTAGCACAGATACGCAGTATTTT. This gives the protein CASSHKTLAGPSTDTQYF.

CDR3 bases: TGTGCCAGCAGCTTGAGAGGGAACTATGGCTACACCTTC. It is translated as CASSLRGNYGYTF. This sequence joins TRBV5-6 and TRBJ1-2; D remains ambiguous. Trimming cost V 1 base and J 2 bases, with 6 bases left between them. The V gene's germline CDR1 is SGHDT and CDR2 YYEEEE. The CDR3 extends over 13 amino acids.

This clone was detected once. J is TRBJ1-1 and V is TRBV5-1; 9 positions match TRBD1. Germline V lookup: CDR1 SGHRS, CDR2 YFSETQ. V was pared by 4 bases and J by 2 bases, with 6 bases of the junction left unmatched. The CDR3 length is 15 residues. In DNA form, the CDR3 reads TGCGCCAGCAGCCGACCGGGACAGGGTAACACTGAAGCTTTCTTT. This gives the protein CASSRPGQGNTEAFF.